This T cell receptor beta chain originates from a study of cytomegalovirus exposure and HLA in healthy donors. General observations from the study: Earlier analysis found most TCR beta V segments productive about 87% or about 30% of the time. Some highly shared sequence variants likely arose as a pipeline artifact. Reported findings show TCR beta sequences accurately forecast HLA-A and HLA-B alleles in most subjects.

Comment on this clone: Its antigen is not identified.

The donors, nominally healthy at sampling, likely had unrecorded immune exposures. Germline CDR1 and CDR2: LNHDA and SQIVND (reference sequence). The CDR3 contains 17 residues. Trimming removed 6 bases at V and 0 bases at J, with 20 bases between. Both 60 Vbeta primers and 13 Jbeta primers went into the PCR. The data were produced by immunoSEQ multiplex PCR, yet TCRdb's version contains in-frame clones alone and is incomplete. The sample shows around 150,000 clones, about 75% of them seen only once. This receptor was identified in a woman between 50 and 59 years old in good health and CMV-seropositive. The chain carries TRBV19 and TRBJ1-1; TRBD1 is a possible D gene (5 bases). Sequenced: PBMCs. The chain's CDR3 is CASRDLQGGELNTEAFF. The CDR3 nucleotides are TGTGCCAGTAGGGACCTCCAGGGAGGAGAGCTGAACACTGAAGCTTTCTTT.